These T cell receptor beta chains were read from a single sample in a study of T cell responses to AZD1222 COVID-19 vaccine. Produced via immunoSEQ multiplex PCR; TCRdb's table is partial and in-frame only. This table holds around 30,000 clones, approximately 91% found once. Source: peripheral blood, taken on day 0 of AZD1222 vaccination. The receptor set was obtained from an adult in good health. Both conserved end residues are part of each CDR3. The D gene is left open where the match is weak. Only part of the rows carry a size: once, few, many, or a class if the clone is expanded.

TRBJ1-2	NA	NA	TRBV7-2	TGTGCCAGCAGCTTAGAGGGGTGGCCGGGAAACTATGGCTACACCTTC	CASSLEGWPGNYGYTF
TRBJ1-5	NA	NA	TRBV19	TGTGCCAGTAGTACCGGGGGAGGACAGCCCCAGCATTTT	CASSTGGGQPQHF
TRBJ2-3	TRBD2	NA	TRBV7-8	TGTGCCAGCAGCCCGGACCTAGCGGGGGTGGGGGCAGATACGCAGTATTTT	CASSPDLAGVGADTQYF
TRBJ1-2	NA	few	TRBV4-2	TGTGCCAGCAGTCTCCCCAGGGGTGGCTACACCTTC	CASSLPRGGYTF
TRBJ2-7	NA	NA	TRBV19	TGTGCCAGTAGTATCTGGGCAGGGGTAAGGTACGAGCAGTACTTC	CASSIWAGVRYEQYF
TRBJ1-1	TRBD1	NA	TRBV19	TGTGCCAGTAGACTGAGGCCGGACAGGTGGGGTTTCTTT	CASRLRPDRWGFF
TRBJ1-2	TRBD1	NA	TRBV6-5	TGTGCCAGCAGCCCGGAGACAGGGCCCGGCTACACCTTC	CASSPETGPGYTF
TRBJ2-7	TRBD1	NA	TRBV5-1	TGCGCCAGCAGTCAGATGCTCCCACAGGGGGCATACGAGCAGTACTTC	CASSQMLPQGAYEQYF
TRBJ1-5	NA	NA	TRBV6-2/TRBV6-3	TGTGCCAGCAGCCAGAAAAGAACATATCAGCCCCAGCATTTT	CASSQKRTYQPQHF
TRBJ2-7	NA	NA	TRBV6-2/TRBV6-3	TGTGCCAGCAGGTACAGGTTAACCTACGAGCAGTACTTC	CASRYRLTYEQYF
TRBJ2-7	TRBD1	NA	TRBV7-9	TGTGCCAGCAGCGGCCGGGACAGGGGCTCCTACGAGCAGTACTTC	CASSGRDRGSYEQYF
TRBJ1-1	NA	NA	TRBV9	TGTGCCAGCAGCCCGCAGAGGGACGGCACTGAAGCTTTCTTT	CASSPQRDGTEAFF
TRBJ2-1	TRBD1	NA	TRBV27	TGTGCCAGCAGTCAGGACAGGATAGTGCTCAATGAGCAGTTCTTC	CASSQDRIVLNEQFF
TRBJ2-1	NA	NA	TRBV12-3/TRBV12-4	TGTGCCAGCAGTAAAGGGGGTTATGAGCAGTTCTTC	CASSKGGYEQFF
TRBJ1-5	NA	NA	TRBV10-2	TGCGCCAGCAGTCGATTCCAGGGAGGGGATAGCAATCAGCCCCAGCATTTT	CASSRFQGGDSNQPQHF
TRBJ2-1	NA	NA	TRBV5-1	TGCGCCAGCAGCTTGGAAAGGGTCCAATATGATGAGCAGTTCTTC	CASSLERVQYDEQFF
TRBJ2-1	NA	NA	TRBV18	TGTGCCAGCTCACCACCGCAAGGTGAGCAGTTCTTC	CASSPPQGEQFF
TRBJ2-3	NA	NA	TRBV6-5	TGTGCCAGCAGCCCCAACACAGGGCCAGATACGCAGTATTTT	CASSPNTGPDTQYF
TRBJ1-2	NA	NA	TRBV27	TGTGCCAGCGGCCCGGAGAATAACTATGGCTACACCTTC	CASGPENNYGYTF